The next 19 T cell receptor beta chains were all read from a single sample in a study. TCRdb re-called the 5' RACE reads with MiXCR, one entry per CDR3 protein. This table has over 30,000 distinct CDR3 sequences, 26% appearing once. The sample consisted of naive CD4+ T cells sorted from a lymph node. Subset specified: naive CD4+ T cells, CD4+CD45RA+CD25-. These receptors originate from a female donor with breast cancer.

This clonotype was picked up a small number of times. The CDR3 DNA reads as TGCAGCGTTGAAGTGTCCAGGGAGGCAGATACGCAGTATTTT. Its protein product is CSVEVSREADTQYF. The J gene is TRBJ2-3, the V gene TRBV29-1; D possibly corresponds to TRBD2 (6 bases). Germline V gives CDR1 SQVTM, CDR2 ANQGSEA. Trimming removed 1 base at V and 4 bases at J, with 12 bases between. The CDR3 has 14 amino acids.

This clonotype was detected a few times. The chain links TRBV12-3 or TRBV12-4 to TRBJ1-1; possible D gene TRBD1, 6 bases. CDR3 length: 14 amino acids. Deletions cut 6 bases from V and 6 bases from J, with 17 bases between. CDR3 nucleotides: TGTGCCAGCAGCCCTGGGGGGGCTTGGGCTGAAGCTTTCTTT. Encoded protein: CASSPGGAWAEAFF.

In this sample, this clonotype turned up a few times. The V and J genes are TRBV10-2 and TRBJ1-2; D not resolved. Trimming left V 2 bases short and J 4 bases short, with 8 bases between. CDR3 length equals 13 residues. CDR1 and CDR2 (germline): WSHSY, SAAADI. The CDR3 loop reads CASSEIAAYGYTF. As DNA, the CDR3 is TGCGCCAGCAGTGAGATTGCAGCCTATGGCTACACCTTC.

This clonotype was detected once. The chain has TRBV10-1 and TRBJ1-2; unclear D gene. The V end was cut by 8 bases, the J end by 8 bases, with 9 bases between. CDR3 length equals 10 residues. Germline V gives CDR1 WNHNN, CDR2 SYGVQD (reference sequence). The CDR3 protein is CASPWKGYTF. Here the CDR3 DNA reads TGCGCCAGCCCATGGAAAGGCTACACCTTC.

This chain links TRBV6-2 or TRBV6-3 with TRBJ2-7, with 7 bases fitting TRBD2. The length of the CDR3 is 15 residues. J was trimmed by 5 bases and V by 0 bases; bases with no gene match: 7. The germline V gene has CDR1 MNHEY and CDR2 SVGEGT. In nucleotides, the CDR3 is TGTGCCAGCAGTTACTCTGGGGGGGACCTCGACGAGCAGTACTTC. Protein: CASSYSGGDLDEQYF.

This clonotype was counted at least ten times. The gene calls are TRBV5-1 and TRBJ2-7; perhaps TRBD1 as D (5 bases). This CDR3 region has 13 residues. Trimming removed 4 bases from V and 5 bases from J, with 13 bases in between. Germline lookup yields CDR1 SGHRS and CDR2 YFSETQ. The DNA of the CDR3 is TGCGCCAGCAGCACCGGTAGGGGCAACGAGCAGTACTTC. Translating gives CASSTGRGNEQYF. Variable domain in full (rest from reference TRBV5-1 and TRBJ2-7): KAGVTQTPRYLIKTRGQQVTLSCSPISGHRSVSWYQQTPGQGLQFLFEYFSETQRNKGNFPGRFSGRQFSNSRSEMNVSTLELGDSALYLCASSTGRGNEQYFGPGTRLTVT.

The genes are TRBV4-1 and TRBJ1-6, with unresolved D. CDR1 is MGHRA and CDR2 is YSYEKL in the germline V gene. The CDR3 totals 17 residues. Trimming stripped 0 bases from V and 7 bases from J, with 16 bases between. The CDR3 protein is CASSQDDGRRRNSPLHF. Here the CDR3 DNA reads TGCGCCAGCAGCCAAGATGACGGGAGACGGAGAAATTCACCCCTCCACTTT.

This sequence joins TRBV5-1 and TRBJ2-7, with D perhaps matching TRBD2 (5 bases). The CDR3 has 15 residues. V was clipped by 0 bases and J by 5 bases, with 15 bases between them. Germline CDR1 reads SGHRS; CDR2 reads YFSETQ. CDR3 amino acids: CASSLGLNLAHEQYF. Here the CDR3 DNA reads TGCGCCAGCAGCTTGGGGCTCAACCTAGCCCACGAGCAGTACTTC.

For this clonotype: Germline is not matched at one junction end, which may reflect a read error. The gene calls are TRBV7-3 and TRBJ2-2; tentative D call: TRBD2 (5 bases). CDR1 SGHTA and CDR2 FQGTGA come from the germline V gene. This CDR3 has 16 amino acids. Written as DNA, the CDR3 is TGTGCCAGCAGCCCCCGGAGCGCCGCGAACACCGGGAAGCTGTTTTTT. Translation gives CASSPRSAANTGKLFF. Full variable domain (missing parts from reference TRBV7-3 and TRBJ2-2): GAGVSQTPSNKVTEKGKYVELRCDPISGHTALYWYRQSLGQGPEFLIYFQGTGAADDSGLPNDRFFAVRPEGSVSTLKIQRTERGDSAVYLCASSPRSAANTGKLFFGEGSRLTVL.

About this clonotype: A read error may produce the germline difference seen at one junction end. The chain employs TRBV24-1 and TRBJ2-1; D is uncertain. Germline V gene sequence: CDR1 KGHDR, CDR2 SFDVKD. The CDR3 consists of 17 residues. CDR3 sequence: CATSDDESVTSCNEQFF. CDR3 in DNA: TGTGCCACCAGTGACGACGAAAGCGTGACCTCCTGCAATGAGCAGTTCTTC.

The rearrangement joins TRBV20-1 to TRBJ2-1, with TRBD1 matching over 9 bases. CDR3 length: 17 amino acids. The germline V gene has CDR1 DFQATT and CDR2 SNEGSKA (reference sequence). Trimming cost V 5 bases and J 1 base; bases outside gene matches: 12. The CDR3 sequence: CSAQDRGPAGSYNEQFF. DNA of the CDR3: TGCAGTGCTCAGGACAGGGGTCCAGCGGGATCCTACAATGAGCAGTTCTTC.

The rearrangement links TRBV7-8 to TRBJ1-1; D might be TRBD1 (5 bases). This CDR3 spans 13 amino acids. Germline loops: CDR1 SGHVS, CDR2 FQNEAQ. V was trimmed by 5 bases and J by 4 bases, leaving 11 bases between them. The CDR3 reads CASSPGQGTEAFF. The CDR3 DNA is TGTGCCAGCAGCCCCGGGCAGGGCACTGAAGCTTTCTTT.

The chain has TRBV6-4 and TRBJ2-1; 11 nucleotides line up with TRBD2. The CDR3 is made up of 15 amino acids. Trimming took 4 bases from V and 4 from J; bases not matched to a gene: 3. Germline CDR1 and CDR2: MRHNA and SNTAGT. Here the CDR3 reads CASSGGTSGYNEQFF. The CDR3 DNA sequence: TGTGCCAGCAGTGGAGGGACTAGCGGATACAATGAGCAGTTCTTC.

Many counts were recorded for this clonotype. The DNA of the CDR3 is TGTGCCAGCAGCGTAGACACCTACAATGAGCAGTTCTTC. It translates to CASSVDTYNEQFF. The V and J genes are TRBV9 and TRBJ2-1; D unresolved. Trimming took off 0 bases at V and 2 bases at J, with 3 bases between the two ends. CDR1 and CDR2 from the germline V gene are SGDLS and YYNGEE. This CDR3 has 13 amino acids.

The V call is TRBV3-1, the J call TRBJ1-5; D is ambiguous. This CDR3 comprises 13 residues. CDR1 and CDR2 (germline): LGHDT, YNNKEL (reference sequence). V shed 4 bases and J shed 4 bases, with 8 bases lying between them. CDR3 in amino acids: CASSLTVNQPQHF. The CDR3 DNA reads as TGTGCCAGCAGCCTGACCGTAAATCAGCCCCAGCATTTT.

The chain has TRBV27 and TRBJ1-1; D call uncertain. In germline, CDR1 is MNHEY, CDR2 SMNVEV (reference sequence). V shed 4 bases and J shed 8 bases, with 8 bases lying between them. This CDR3 spans 11 amino acids. DNA of the CDR3: TGTGCCAGCAGTTCGCGGGTCGAAGCTTTCTTT. This sequence encodes CASSSRVEAFF.

The chain has TRBV7-3 and TRBJ2-5; D perhaps matches TRBD2 (5 bases). The CDR3 has 13 residues. V was clipped by 5 bases and J by 6 bases, with 13 bases between them. Germline CDR1 reads SGHTA; CDR2 reads FQGTGA. CDR3 in DNA: TGTGCCAGCAGCACCGAGCGGCAAAAGACCCAGTACTTC. Encoded protein: CASSTERQKTQYF.

The chain has TRBV24-1 and TRBJ2-1; D uncertain. Trimming shortened V by 1 base and J by 4 bases, and 22 bases separated the two germline ends. This CDR3 has 19 amino acids. CDR1 is KGHDR and CDR2 is SFDVKD in the germline V gene. The CDR3 reads CATSDFSPRTRGKYNEQFF. The CDR3 DNA follows: TGTGCCACCAGTGATTTCTCACCTCGGACCCGAGGTAAATACAATGAGCAGTTCTTC.

On this clonotype itself: Since a much larger clone is just one base distant, this may be a read error. The gene calls are TRBV4-1 and TRBJ1-4, with no clear D. Germline loops: CDR1 MGHRA, CDR2 YSYEKL. The CDR3 loop spans 12 amino acids. The CDR3 coding sequence is TGCGCCAGCAGCCAAGACTGGGAAAAACTGGTTTTT. This sequence encodes CASSQDWEKLVF.